This entry concerns a single T cell receptor (beta chain). The antigen is not known. The sample is drawn from a study of cytomegalovirus exposure and HLA in healthy donors. The PCR was carried out with 60 Vbeta primers and 13 Jbeta primers. Libraries were prepared by immunoSEQ multiplex PCR; TCRdb keeps only in-frame clonotypes and omits some of them. The sample holds about 120,000 clones, about three quarters seen once. Study-level findings and limits: Published work reported that the classifier diagnosed cytomegalovirus status with high specificity and sensitivity.

V dropped 5 bases and J dropped 7; count of bases not matched to a gene: 7. Germline V lookup: CDR1 GTSNPN, CDR2 SVGIG (reference sequence). The CDR3 spans 12 residues. The TCR sequence derives from a woman in her 40s in good health and CMV-seropositive. This chain connects TRBV30 to TRBJ1-2, with 7 bases identical to TRBD1. The sample comprised PBMCs. CDR3: CAWARTGGGYTF. The CDR3 bases are TGTGCCTGGGCCCGGACAGGAGGTGGCTACACCTTC. Full variable domain (remainder filled in from reference TRBV30 and TRBJ1-2): SQTIHQWPATLVQPVGSPLSLECTVEGTSNPNLYWYRQAAGRGLQLLFYSVGIGQISSEVPQNLSASRPQDRQFILSSKKLLLSDSGFYLCAWARTGGGYTFGSGTRLTVV.